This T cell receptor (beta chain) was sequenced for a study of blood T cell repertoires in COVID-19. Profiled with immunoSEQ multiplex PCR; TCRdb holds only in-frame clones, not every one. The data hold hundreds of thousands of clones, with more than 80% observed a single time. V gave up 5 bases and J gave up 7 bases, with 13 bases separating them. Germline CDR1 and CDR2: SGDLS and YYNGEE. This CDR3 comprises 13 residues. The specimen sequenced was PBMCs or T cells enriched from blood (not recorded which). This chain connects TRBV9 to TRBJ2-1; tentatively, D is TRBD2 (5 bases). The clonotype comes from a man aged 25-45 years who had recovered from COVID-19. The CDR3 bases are TGTGCCAGCAGTGAGGGAACGCCGAATGAGCAGTTCTTC. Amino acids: CASSEGTPNEQFF.